This T cell receptor (beta chain) was identified during a study of blood T cell repertoires in COVID-19. Study-wide background: Acute and convalescent COVID-19 specimens originated in the United States, Italy and Spain. Sample material is recorded as cDNA or gDNA derived from T cells, B-cell-depleted T cells, or PBMCs.

The CDR3 totals 15 residues. Germline V CDR1 and CDR2: MNHEY, SVGAGI. Trimming cost V 4 bases and J 8 bases, with 20 bases left between them. Per the original data handling: How many nucleated cells were present was estimated from reference gene primer amplification. Here immunoSEQ multiplex PCR was the method, and the copy in TCRdb shows in-frame clones only, minus some. V, J and clone size are those of that table, while D and trimming were read from the DNA. The table lists approximately 210,000 clones, about 89% of them singletons. The sample consisted of peripheral blood. The chain combines TRBV6-5 with TRBJ1-2, with a weak D call TRBD1 (5 bases). The sequence came from a woman in her 40s with acute or convalescent COVID-19. CDR3 nucleotide sequence: TGTGCCAGCAGTTGGACGGGGGGTACGACACGCGGCTACACCTTC. This gives the protein CASSWTGGTTRGYTF.